This T cell receptor (beta chain) was recorded in a study of T-cell memory formation after mild COVID-19. At the level of the study: TCR clusters were largely donor specific. Study-level findings and limits: The main location of contracting CD4+ clones was CM and EM, and that of contracting CD8+ clones was EMRA. From day 15 to 85, contracting clones were balanced between CD4 and CD8, whereas later expanders leaned toward CD4+.

The germline V and J ends were trimmed by 5 bases and 4 bases, with 12 bases remaining between them. This CDR3 region has 14 residues. Germline CDR1 is SGHVS and CDR2 is FNYEAQ. This clonotype was observed many times. Its target is not known. Libraries for TCRalpha and TCRbeta carried sample barcodes and unique molecular identifiers via 5'RACE. TCRdb called the 5' RACE reads again in MiXCR, with one record for every CDR3 protein. This sample has 180,000 or so distinct CDR3 sequences, with around 10% found just once. Sequencing used PBMCs or a T cell subset sorted from them (not recorded which). V is TRBV7-6 and J is TRBJ1-3; tentative D call: TRBD1 (6 bases). The sequence was obtained from a man between 18 and 35 years old who had mild COVID-19 (a few samples of this study predate the infection). Cell type and time point are not known. Here the CDR3 DNA reads TGTGCCAGCAGCCTTACAGGGAACGGAAACACCATATATTTT. As protein: CASSLTGNGNTIYF.